This passage covers 9 T cell receptor beta chains from one sample sequenced in a study of T cell changes during pregnancy in multiple sclerosis. Generated by immunoSEQ multiplex PCR, the TCRdb table keeps only in-frame clones and is missing some. The table includes about 75,000 clones, about 89% detected once. The sequenced sample was peripheral blood, obtained in the first trimester of pregnancy. The origin of the receptors is a female donor in good health, enrolled as a control in a pregnancy study.

The chain combines TRBV15 with TRBJ2-7; tentative D call: TRBD2 (5 bases). This CDR3 is built from 13 residues. V lost 1 base and J 4 bases, leaving 8 bases between the germline ends. The germline V gene encodes CDR1 LNHNV and CDR2 YYDKDF (reference sequence). The CDR3 DNA reads as TGTGCCACCAGCAGAGGTCCGGGATACGAGCAGTACTTC. Its protein product is CATSRGPGYEQYF.

The chain employs TRBV27 and TRBJ2-7, with TRBD2 matching 8 bases. The CDR3 runs 14 residues. Germline-derived CDR1 and CDR2 are MNHEY and SMNVEV (reference sequence). Trimming at V came to 3 bases and at J to 7 bases, leaving 8 bases not matched to a gene. The CDR3 region has the DNA TGTGCCAGCAGTTTCGCCAGCGGGAGTGTAGAGCAGTACTTC. Residues: CASSFASGSVEQYF.

The chain carries TRBV5-1 and TRBJ1-5, with D unclear. There are 15 residues in the CDR3. V lost 4 bases to trimming and J lost 4 bases, with 15 bases between them. CDR1 is SGHRS and CDR2 is YFSETQ in the germline V gene. Here the CDR3 DNA reads TGCGCCAGCAGCCGTACCGCGGGCGTAAATCAGCCCCAGCATTTT. Translated, it gives CASSRTAGVNQPQHF.

The J gene is TRBJ1-5, the V gene TRBV19, with TRBD1 matching over 12 bases. Germline trimming cut 3 bases from V and 0 bases from J; bases unmatched to any gene: 15. Germline CDR1 is LNHDA and CDR2 is SQIVND (reference sequence). This CDR3 contains 21 residues. CDR3 amino acids: CASSIGAMRDRGLSSNQPQHF. CDR3 bases: TGTGCCAGTAGTATCGGCGCAATGAGGGACAGGGGGCTTAGTAGCAATCAGCCCCAGCATTTT. The entire variable domain, with the rest obtained from reference TRBV19 and TRBJ1-5, is as follows: DGGITQSPKYLFRKEGQNVTLSCEQNLNHDAMYWYRQDPGQGLRLIYYSQIVNDFQKGDIAEGYSVSREKKESFPLTVTSAQKNPTAFYLCASSIGAMRDRGLSSNQPQHFGDGTRLSIL.

The table lists this clone with a count of one. This chain uses TRBV4-3 with TRBJ2-1, with 9 bases matching TRBD2. Germline V gives CDR1 LGHNA, CDR2 YSLEER. V dropped 4 bases and J dropped 7; count of bases not matched to a gene: 17. This CDR3 spans 18 amino acids. This CDR3 is CASSPSMLRAGGNNEQFF. CDR3 bases: TGCGCCAGCAGCCCTAGTATGTTACGAGCGGGAGGAAATAATGAGCAGTTCTTC.

The chain is built from TRBV11-2 and TRBJ1-2; 9 nucleotides match TRBD1. Germline CDR1 reads SGHAT; CDR2 reads FQNNGV. The V and J ends lost 0 bases and 4 bases, in that order; junction bases with no gene match: 6. This CDR3 contains 16 residues. The DNA for the CDR3 is TGTGCCAGCAGCTTAGAGGGTGACAGGGGGGTCTATGGCTACACCTTC. Translation: CASSLEGDRGVYGYTF.

The chain recombines TRBV19 with TRBJ1-2; D perhaps matches TRBD1 (6 bases). The length of the CDR3 is 12 residues. V gave up 3 bases and J gave up 13 bases, with 15 bases separating them. The germline CDR1 and CDR2 sequences are LNHDA and SQIVND (reference sequence). CDR3 nucleotides: TGTGCCAGTAGTATCCCACAGGGTAGGAGCACCTTC. This gives the protein CASSIPQGRSTF.

The chain couples TRBV28 to TRBJ1-2, with D unclear. There are 14 residues in the CDR3. The germline CDR1 and CDR2 sequences are MDHEN and SYDVKM. Trimming stripped 1 base from V and 4 bases from J, with 10 bases between. The CDR3 nucleotides read TGTGCCAGCAGTTTATTAGTCAATTCCTATGGCTACACCTTC. Amino acid sequence: CASSLLVNSYGYTF.

This chain connects TRBV14 to TRBJ2-3; tentatively, D is TRBD2 (5 bases). Germline CDR1 SGHDN, CDR2 FVKESK. Between the trimmed V and J ends, which lost 3 bases and 5 bases, there was a span of 12 bases. This CDR3 contains 14 residues. Written as DNA, the CDR3 is TGTGCCAGCAGCCAGGGTTTAGGGAGAGATACGCAGTATTTT. Protein: CASSQGLGRDTQYF.